The T cell receptor (beta chain) under discussion was sequenced for a study of cytomegalovirus exposure and HLA in healthy donors. This clone was detected only once. The PCR made use of 60 Vbeta and 13 Jbeta primers. Assay: immunoSEQ multiplex PCR; the TCRdb copy retains only in-frame clones and omits some. The sample comprises under 200,000 clones, more than 80% of which are singletons, and about 7% rests with the top ten. V gave up 2 bases and J gave up 4 bases, with 12 bases separating them. Germline V gene lookup returns CDR1 KGHSH and CDR2 LQKENI. The CDR3 totals 14 residues. The chain carries TRBV18 and TRBJ2-7; D gene uncertain. Input material: PBMCs. The sequence derives from a woman in her 30s in good health and CMV-seropositive. CDR3 in DNA: TGTGCCAGCTCACCAGGAACAGATCTGTACGAGCAGTACTTC. Residues: CASSPGTDLYEQYF.